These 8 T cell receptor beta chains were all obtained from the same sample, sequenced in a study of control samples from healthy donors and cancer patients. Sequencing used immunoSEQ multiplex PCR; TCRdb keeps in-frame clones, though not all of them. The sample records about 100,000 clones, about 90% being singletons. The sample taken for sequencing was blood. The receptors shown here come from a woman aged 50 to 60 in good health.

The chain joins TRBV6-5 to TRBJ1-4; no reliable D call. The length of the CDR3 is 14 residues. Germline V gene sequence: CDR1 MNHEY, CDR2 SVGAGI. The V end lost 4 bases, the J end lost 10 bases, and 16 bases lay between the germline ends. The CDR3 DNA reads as TGTGCCAGCAGTTCCTCGGGAGTGGTTAGAAAACTGTTTTTT. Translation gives CASSSSGVVRKLFF.

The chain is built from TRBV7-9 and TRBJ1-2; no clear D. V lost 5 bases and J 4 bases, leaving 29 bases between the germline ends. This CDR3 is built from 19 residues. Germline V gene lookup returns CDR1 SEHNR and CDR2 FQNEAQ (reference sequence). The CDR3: CASSPRDVDGPMLTYGYTF. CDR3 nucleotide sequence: TGTGCCAGCAGCCCGCGTGACGTCGATGGGCCGATGCTCACCTATGGCTACACCTTC.

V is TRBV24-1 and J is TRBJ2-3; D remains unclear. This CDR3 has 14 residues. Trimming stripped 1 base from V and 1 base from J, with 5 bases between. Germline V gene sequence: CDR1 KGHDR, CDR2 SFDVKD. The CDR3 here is CATSDFRGTDTQYF. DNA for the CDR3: TGTGCCACCAGTGATTTTAGGGGCACAGATACGCAGTATTTT.

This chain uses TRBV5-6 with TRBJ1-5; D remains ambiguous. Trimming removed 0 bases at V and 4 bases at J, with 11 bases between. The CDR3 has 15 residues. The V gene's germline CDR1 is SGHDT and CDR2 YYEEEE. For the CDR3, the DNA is TGTGCCAGCAGCTTGGCGTCCGCGGGTAATCAGCCCCAGCATTTT. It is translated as CASSLASAGNQPQHF.

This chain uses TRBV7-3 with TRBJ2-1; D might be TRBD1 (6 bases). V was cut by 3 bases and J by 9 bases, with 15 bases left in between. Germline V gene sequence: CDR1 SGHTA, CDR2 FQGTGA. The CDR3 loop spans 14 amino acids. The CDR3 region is CASSFQGTRAEQFF. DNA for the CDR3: TGTGCCAGCAGCTTCCAGGGGACCCGCGCTGAGCAGTTCTTC.

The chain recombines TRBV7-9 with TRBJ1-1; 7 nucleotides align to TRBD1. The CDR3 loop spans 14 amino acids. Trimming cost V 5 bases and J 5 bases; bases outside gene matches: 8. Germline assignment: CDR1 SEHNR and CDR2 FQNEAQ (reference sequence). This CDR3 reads CASSRQGGRTEAFF. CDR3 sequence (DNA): TGTGCCAGCAGCCGACAGGGCGGAAGAACTGAAGCTTTCTTT.

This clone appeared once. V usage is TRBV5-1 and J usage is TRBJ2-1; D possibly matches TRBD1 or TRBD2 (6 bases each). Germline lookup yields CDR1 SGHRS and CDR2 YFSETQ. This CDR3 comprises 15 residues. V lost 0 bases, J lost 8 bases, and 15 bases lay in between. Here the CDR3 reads CASSLAGRDTDEQFF. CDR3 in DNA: TGCGCCAGCAGCTTGGCGGGGCGGGACACCGATGAGCAGTTCTTC.

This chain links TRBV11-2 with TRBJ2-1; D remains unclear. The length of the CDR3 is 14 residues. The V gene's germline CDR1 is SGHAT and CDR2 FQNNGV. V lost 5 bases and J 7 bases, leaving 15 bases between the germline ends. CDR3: CASSRIGSRNEQFF. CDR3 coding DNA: TGTGCCAGCAGCCGAATCGGGTCGAGGAATGAGCAGTTCTTC.